This TCR beta chain came from a study of T-cell reconstitution after alpha-beta-depleted transplantation in children. Trimming took off 1 base at V and 8 bases at J, with 14 bases between the two ends. CDR1 and CDR2 (germline): DFQATT, SNEGSKA (reference sequence). CDR3 size: 13 residues. Unique molecular identifiers were incorporated during preparation of the TCRbeta library. From the PCR reads, TCRdb called clonotypes with MiXCR, one entry per CDR3 protein. The sample lists around 380,000 distinct CDR3 sequences; approximately 10% were seen once. Here the sequenced sample was PBMCs from the stem cell graft donor, taken from the stem cell graft. The gene calls are TRBV20-1 and TRBJ1-2, with no clear D. This TCR was recovered from a human donor who donated a stem cell graft to a child with acute myeloid leukemia. CDR3: CSARGLVGEGYTF. In DNA form, the CDR3 reads TGCAGTGCTAGAGGACTTGTCGGTGAGGGCTACACCTTC.